The clone carrying this T cell receptor (beta chain) was seen only a few times. The J segment lost 6 bases and the V segment lost 4 bases, leaving 3 bases of the junction unmatched. The V gene's germline CDR1 is SGHDT and CDR2 YYEEEE. CDR3 length: 13 residues. The repertoire was sequenced with immunoSEQ multiplex PCR; TCRdb's copy has only in-frame clones and lacks some. The sample shows roughly 700,000 clones, roughly 90% of them seen only once. This entry belongs to a study of Ad26.COV2.S vaccination and SARS-CoV-2 variants. Treatment indicated: 19 received Ad26.COV2.S at low or high dose, single or two shots; about 5 received placebo; per-sample allocation not given. Collection of the samples took place on day 63 after the first injection of vaccine or placebo.

The sample here was peripheral blood, taken in a trial of Ad26.COV2.S vaccine versus placebo. This chain joins TRBV5-6 and TRBJ2-5; 10 bases map to TRBD1. This clonotype was sampled from a person aged 18-65 years who received the Ad26.COV2.S COVID-19 vaccine or a placebo. The CDR3 DNA follows: TGTGCCAGCAGCAGGGACAGGGGCCAGACCCAGTACTTC. Protein: CASSRDRGQTQYF.